The 19 T cell receptor beta chains below come from one sample, sequenced in a study of blood T cell repertoires in COVID-19. Sequenced by immunoSEQ multiplex PCR; TCRdb stores in-frame clones only, minus some. The sample records some 140,000 clones, more than 75% being singletons. Sample: peripheral blood. Every receptor here comes from a woman in her seventies with COVID-19, enrolled during active disease.

The V call is TRBV13, the J call TRBJ2-1; TRBD2 aligns across 7 bases. Germline lookup yields CDR1 PRHDT and CDR2 FYEKMQ (reference sequence). This CDR3 contains 16 residues. V trimming: 5 bases; J trimming: 4 bases; junction bases outside the gene matches: 11. This CDR3 is CASSPYFGGIYNEQFF. DNA of the CDR3: TGTGCCAGCAGCCCGTACTTCGGGGGGATATACAATGAGCAGTTCTTC.

This sequence joins TRBV7-2 and TRBJ2-2; D might be TRBD1 (5 bases). V lost 4 bases and J 7 bases, leaving 13 bases between the germline ends. The CDR3 runs 14 residues. Germline CDR1 and CDR2: SGHTA and FQGNSA. For the CDR3, the DNA is TGTGCCAGCAGCTCCATTAGGGGTCACGGGGAGCTGTTTTTT. Protein: CASSSIRGHGELFF.

The rearrangement links TRBV4-2 to TRBJ2-7; 8 bases align to TRBD1. Looked up from germline, CDR1 is LGHNA and CDR2 is YNFKEQ. J was trimmed by 6 bases and V by 2 bases; bases with no gene match: 9. This CDR3 is 15 amino acids long. The chain's CDR3 is CASSQQTGALIEQYF. The CDR3 DNA sequence: TGTGCCAGCAGCCAACAGACAGGGGCCCTAATCGAGCAGTACTTC.

V gene TRBV10-3 combines with J gene TRBJ2-2; TRBD2 agrees at 7 bases. Per the germline V gene, CDR1 is ENHRY and CDR2 is SYGVKD. V shed 7 bases and J 6 bases; nucleotides not matched to a gene: 2. The CDR3 spans 12 residues. CDR3 sequence (DNA): TGTGCCATCATGGGGGGGGCCGGGGAGCTGTTTTTT. Translation: CAIMGGAGELFF.

The rearrangement links TRBV4-1 to TRBJ1-2; D possibly corresponds to TRBD1 (5 bases). The germline V gene encodes CDR1 MGHRA and CDR2 YSYEKL. V lost 0 bases to trimming and J lost 1 base, with 9 bases between them. The CDR3 consists of 15 residues. The CDR3 here is CASSQEAGLNYGYTF. CDR3 sequence (DNA): TGCGCCAGCAGCCAAGAGGCGGGGCTTAACTATGGCTACACCTTC.

The genes are TRBV7-2 and TRBJ2-1, with 10 positions matching TRBD2. Trimming took 1 base from V and 5 from J; bases not matched to a gene: 2. The CDR3 runs 15 residues. The germline gives CDR1 SGHTA, CDR2 FQGNSA. The CDR3 DNA sequence: TGTGCCAGCAGCTTAGGGACTAGCGGAAACAATGAGCAGTTCTTC. Its protein product is CASSLGTSGNNEQFF.

This clone has only a few counts. The rearrangement joins TRBV7-3 to TRBJ2-1, with D possibly matching TRBD2 (6 bases). Germline lookup yields CDR1 SGHTA and CDR2 FQGTGA. V was shortened by 2 bases and J by 12 bases, with 14 bases between the two germline ends. This CDR3 is 13 amino acids long. CDR3 coding DNA: TGTGCCAGCAGCTTAGATCGGGGGTCGGCGCAGTTCTTC. Translation: CASSLDRGSAQFF.

This clone has more than one count but fewer than ten. The chain uses TRBV5-5 and TRBJ2-2, with 12 bases lining up with TRBD2. This CDR3 is built from 16 residues. V trimming: 4 bases; J trimming: 4 bases; junction bases outside the gene matches: 5. Germline loops: CDR1 SGHKS, CDR2 YYEKEE (reference sequence). The CDR3 sequence is CASSLLAGGATGELFF. The CDR3 coding sequence is TGTGCCAGCAGCCTACTAGCGGGGGGAGCCACCGGGGAGCTGTTTTTT.

The J gene is TRBJ1-2, the V gene TRBV11-2; no reliable D call. The V end lost 4 bases, the J end lost 3 bases, and 12 bases lay between the germline ends. CDR3 size: 14 residues. Germline V lookup: CDR1 SGHAT, CDR2 FQNNGV. Written as DNA, the CDR3 is TGTGCCAGCAGCTCCATAGACCGGGACTATGGCTACACCTTC. This codes for CASSSIDRDYGYTF.

Only one count was recorded for this clone. V gene TRBV7-2 combines with J gene TRBJ1-1; no definite D call. This CDR3 contains 14 residues. Germline V gives CDR1 SGHTA, CDR2 FQGNSA. V gave up 5 bases and J gave up 1 base, with 11 bases separating them. DNA of the CDR3: TGTGCCAGCAGCCCCCGGGCGGGGAACACTGAAGCTTTCTTT. It codes for CASSPRAGNTEAFF.

The chain couples TRBV10-3 to TRBJ1-5; D is possibly TRBD1 (6 bases). The germline CDR1 and CDR2 sequences are ENHRY and SYGVKD. Trimming shortened V by 2 bases and J by 3 bases, and 11 bases separated the two germline ends. The CDR3 contains 15 residues. For the CDR3, the DNA is TGTGCCATCAGTGAGGCCAGGGGTAACAATCAGCCCCAGCATTTT. The encoded protein is CAISEARGNNQPQHF.

This clone has more than one count but fewer than ten. The V and J genes are TRBV7-2 and TRBJ2-7, with TRBD1 identical over 7 bases. Germline CDR1 and CDR2: SGHTA and FQGNSA. Losses at the gene ends were 5 bases for V and 3 bases for J; bases not matched to a gene: 19. The CDR3 covers 18 residues. CDR3 loop: CASSPSALPGQKYYEQYF. The CDR3 nucleotides read TGTGCCAGCAGCCCCAGCGCTCTGCCGGGACAGAAATACTACGAGCAGTACTTC.

The gene calls are TRBV9 and TRBJ1-3, with D maybe TRBD1 (5 bases). The CDR3 length is 15 residues. V was shortened by 2 bases and J by 0 bases, with 9 bases between the two germline ends. The germline V gene encodes CDR1 SGDLS and CDR2 YYNGEE. This chain's CDR3 is CASSVQGVSGNTIYF. The CDR3 coding sequence is TGTGCCAGCAGCGTTCAGGGCGTCTCTGGAAACACCATATATTTT.

The chain combines TRBV7-2 with TRBJ1-2, with D tentatively TRBD1 (6 bases). Between the trimmed V and J ends, which lost 4 bases and 4 bases, there was a span of 10 bases. Per germline, CDR1 SGHTA and CDR2 FQGNSA. This CDR3 contains 13 residues. CDR3 residues: CASSSRGGYGYTF. The CDR3 DNA is TGTGCCAGCAGCTCGCGAGGGGGCTATGGCTACACCTTC.

The V gene is TRBV30, the J gene TRBJ1-2; D not certain. With 2 bases removed from V and 1 base from J, the gap between germline ends came to 11 bases. The CDR3 is 14 amino acids. Germline V CDR1 and CDR2: GTSNPN, SVGIG (reference sequence). The CDR3 sequence is CAWSRSGINYGYTF. The CDR3 DNA reads TGTGCCTGGAGTAGGTCGGGGATTAACTATGGCTACACCTTC. Full variable domain (outside the CDR3, taken from reference TRBV30 and TRBJ1-2): SQTIHQWPATLVQPVGSPLSLECTVEGTSNPNLYWYRQAAGRGLQLLFYSVGIGQISSEVPQNLSASRPQDRQFILSSKKLLLSDSGFYLCAWSRSGINYGYTFGSGTRLTVV.

The gene calls are TRBV19 and TRBJ1-4; TRBD1 aligns across 7 bases. V shed 6 bases and J 4 bases; nucleotides not matched to a gene: 11. CDR3 length: 16 amino acids. The germline V gene has CDR1 LNHDA and CDR2 SQIVND (reference sequence). The CDR3 DNA reads TGTGCCAGTAGCATCGGGGTATCAGGGGGTAATGAAAAACTGTTTTTT. Protein product: CASSIGVSGGNEKLFF. Full variable domain (remainder filled in from reference TRBV19 and TRBJ1-4): DGGITQSPKYLFRKEGQNVTLSCEQNLNHDAMYWYRQDPGQGLRLIYYSQIVNDFQKGDIAEGYSVSREKKESFPLTVTSAQKNPTAFYLCASSIGVSGGNEKLFFGSGTQLSVL.

The chain couples TRBV6-5 to TRBJ2-7; 10 bases align to TRBD1. The CDR3 extends over 13 amino acids. Trimming cost V 6 bases and J 5 bases; bases outside gene matches: 4. Germline-derived CDR1 and CDR2 are MNHEY and SVGAGI. The CDR3 coding sequence is TGTGCCAGCAGCCGGGACAGGGGAGACGAGCAGTACTTC. It translates to CASSRDRGDEQYF.

The CDR3 sequence is CASSRLDRGPEQYF. CDR3 sequence (DNA): TGTGCCAGCAGCCGGCTGGACAGGGGCCCCGAGCAGTACTTC. The chain has TRBV5-4 and TRBJ2-7; 9 bases fit TRBD1. In germline, CDR1 is SGHNT, CDR2 YYREEE (reference sequence). J was trimmed by 6 bases and V by 4 bases; bases with no gene match: 8. The CDR3 spans 14 residues.

The chain employs TRBV6-6 and TRBJ2-4, with no clear D. Germline V gene sequence: CDR1 MNHNY, CDR2 SVGAGI (reference sequence). V lost 0 bases, J lost 8 bases, and 14 bases lay in between. CDR3 length: 15 residues. CDR3 in DNA: TGTGCCAGCAGTTACTCTATCGGTATACGTGACATTCAGTACTTC. This translates into CASSYSIGIRDIQYF.